The 8 T cell receptor beta chains reported below all come from one sample, sequenced in a study of cytomegalovirus exposure and HLA in healthy donors. PCR used 60 Vbeta primers and 13 Jbeta primers. Assay used: immunoSEQ multiplex PCR; TCRdb lists only in-frame clones, some missing. The sample lists more than 90,000 clones; 78% were seen once. Material for sequencing was PBMCs. The receptor source for this set is a middle-aged woman in good health and CMV-seronegative.

By its share, this clone is large. The chain links TRBV27 to TRBJ2-1, with 9 nucleotides matching TRBD2. The V gene end was trimmed by 4 bases and the J gene end by 0 bases; junction bases not matched to a gene: 4. This CDR3 has 16 amino acids. CDR1 is MNHEY, CDR2 SMNVEV, per germline (reference sequence). In nucleotides, the CDR3 is TGTGCCAGCAGTTCCAGACTAGCGGACTCCTACAATGAGCAGTTCTTC. This translates into CASSSRLADSYNEQFF.

This sequence joins TRBV5-4 and TRBJ2-5; D is perhaps TRBD2 (7 bases). The CDR3 has 17 residues. Trimming removed 4 bases from V and 4 bases from J, with 23 bases in between. Germline assignment: CDR1 SGHNT and CDR2 YYREEE (reference sequence). CDR3 region: CASSGGGLRGGGETQYF. In DNA form, the CDR3 reads TGTGCCAGCAGCGGCGGGGGTCTCAGGGGAGGCGGAGAGACCCAGTACTTC.

As concerns this clone: At one end the junction does not follow the germline gene, possibly because of a read error. The chain employs TRBV7-9 and TRBJ2-2; D uncertain. CDR3 size: 14 residues. CDR1 SEHNR and CDR2 FQNEAQ come from the germline V gene (reference sequence). The CDR3 is CSSSSLRNTGELFF. CDR3 nucleotide sequence: TGTTCCAGCAGCTCCCTCAGGAACACCGGGGAGCTGTTTTTT.

The chain uses TRBV9 and TRBJ2-5, with 7 bases matching TRBD2. The CDR3 contains 13 residues. Per germline, CDR1 SGDLS and CDR2 YYNGEE. Germline trimming cut 0 bases from V and 5 bases from J; bases unmatched to any gene: 1. This chain's CDR3 is CASSVVGGETQYF. CDR3 coding DNA: TGTGCCAGCAGCGTAGTGGGGGGGGAGACCCAGTACTTC.

The chain couples TRBV7-2 to TRBJ1-2; possible D gene TRBD1, 6 bases. The CDR3 totals 14 residues. In germline, CDR1 is SGHTA, CDR2 FQGNSA. V was trimmed by 0 bases and J by 8 bases, leaving 13 bases between them. For the CDR3, the DNA is TGTGCCAGCAGCTTAGCAGGGGGTTTGAGCGGCTACACCTTC. Its protein product is CASSLAGGLSGYTF.

This clone has a count of ten or more. This chain links TRBV2 with TRBJ1-1; no reliable D call. V was trimmed by 1 base and J by 0 bases, leaving 12 bases between them. The germline CDR1 and CDR2 sequences are SNHLY and FYNNEI. The length of the CDR3 is 16 residues. In nucleotides, the CDR3 is TGTGCCAGCAGTGAAGACTACTTCGGGGTGAACACTGAAGCTTTCTTT. It codes for CASSEDYFGVNTEAFF.

The chain carries TRBV6-5 and TRBJ1-2; 11 bases line up with TRBD1. Germline V gene sequence: CDR1 MNHEY, CDR2 SVGAGI. This CDR3 contains 15 residues. V was pared by 4 bases and J by 7 bases, with 8 bases of the junction left unmatched. CDR3 loop: CASSSPGQGVGGYTF. CDR3 coding DNA: TGTGCCAGCAGTTCCCCGGGACAGGGGGTAGGTGGCTACACCTTC.

As DNA, the CDR3 is TGTGCCAGCAGCTTGAGGACAGCAACTAACTATGGCTACACCTTC. Translation gives CASSLRTATNYGYTF. The rearrangement joins TRBV11-2 to TRBJ1-2; a possible D gene is TRBD1 (6 bases). The V gene lost 3 bases and the J gene lost 0 bases, with 11 bases spanning the gap. The V gene's germline CDR1 is SGHAT and CDR2 FQNNGV. This CDR3 is 15 amino acids long.